This T cell receptor beta chain was identified in a study of regulatory T cells in long-lasting Graves disease. The CDR3 runs 15 residues. Losses at the gene ends were 1 base for V and 5 bases for J; bases not matched to a gene: 7. Per the germline V gene, CDR1 is MGHRA and CDR2 is YSYEKL. The sample's time point: persistent/refractory GD, antithyroid drugs over 5 years with positive TRAb. With RNA extracted from PBMCs as input, the TCR library was made. CDR3 regions were amplified by Arm-PCR using iRepertoire HTBI primers to build TCR beta libraries. Each CDR3 protein gets one entry after TCRdb re-called the multiplex PCR reads with MiXCR. Here the sample spans approximately 470,000 distinct CDR3 sequences, around 20% being singletons.

The V and J genes are TRBV4-1 and TRBJ2-7; 8 nucleotides align to TRBD2. The origin of this receptor is a female donor with Graves disease. The source material was peripheral blood mononuclear cells (PBMCs), sampled when the disease was refractory, from a patient treated with antithyroid drugs. The CDR3 region is CASSQVAGIGDEQYF. DNA of the CDR3: TGCGCCAGCAGCCAAGTAGCGGGGATAGGGGACGAGCAGTACTTC.